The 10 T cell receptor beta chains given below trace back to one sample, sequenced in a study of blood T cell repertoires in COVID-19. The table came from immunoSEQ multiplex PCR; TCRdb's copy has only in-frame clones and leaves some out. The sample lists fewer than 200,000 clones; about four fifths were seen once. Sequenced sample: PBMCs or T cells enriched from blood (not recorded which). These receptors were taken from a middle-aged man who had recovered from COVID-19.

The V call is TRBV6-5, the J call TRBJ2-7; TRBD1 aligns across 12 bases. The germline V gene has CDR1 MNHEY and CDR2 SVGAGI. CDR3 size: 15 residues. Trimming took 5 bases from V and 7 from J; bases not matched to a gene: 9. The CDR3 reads CASSKPGQGAQEQYF. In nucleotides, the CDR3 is TGTGCCAGCAGTAAACCGGGACAGGGGGCGCAGGAGCAGTACTTC.

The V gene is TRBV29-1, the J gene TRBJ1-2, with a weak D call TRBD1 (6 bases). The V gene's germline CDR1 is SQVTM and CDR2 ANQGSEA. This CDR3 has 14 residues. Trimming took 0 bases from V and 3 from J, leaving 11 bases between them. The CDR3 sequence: CSVEDPGVDYGYTF. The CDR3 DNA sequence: TGCAGCGTTGAAGATCCAGGGGTAGACTATGGCTACACCTTC.

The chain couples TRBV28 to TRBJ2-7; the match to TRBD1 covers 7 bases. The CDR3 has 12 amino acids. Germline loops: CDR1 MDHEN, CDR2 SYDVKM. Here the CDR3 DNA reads TGTGCTTCCCGACAGGGAGCTCGCGAGCAGTACTTC. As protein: CASRQGAREQYF.

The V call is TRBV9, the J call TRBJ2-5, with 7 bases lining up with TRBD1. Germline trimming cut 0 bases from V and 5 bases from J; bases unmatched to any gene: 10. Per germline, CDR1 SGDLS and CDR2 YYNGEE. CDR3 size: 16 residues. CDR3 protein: CASSVGNTGALETQYF. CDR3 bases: TGTGCCAGCAGCGTAGGGAATACAGGGGCGCTGGAGACCCAGTACTTC.

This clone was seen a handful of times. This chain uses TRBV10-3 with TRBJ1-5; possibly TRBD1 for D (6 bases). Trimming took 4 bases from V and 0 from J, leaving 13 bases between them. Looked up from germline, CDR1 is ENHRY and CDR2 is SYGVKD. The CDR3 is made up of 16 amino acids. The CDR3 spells CAISGSPGDSNQPQHF. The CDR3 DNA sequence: TGTGCCATCAGTGGATCTCCAGGGGATAGCAATCAGCCCCAGCATTTT.

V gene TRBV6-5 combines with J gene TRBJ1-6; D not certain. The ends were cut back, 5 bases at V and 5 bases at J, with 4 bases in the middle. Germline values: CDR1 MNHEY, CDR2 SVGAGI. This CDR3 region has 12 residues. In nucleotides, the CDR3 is TGTGCCAGCAGTCAGGATAATTCACCCCTCCACTTT. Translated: CASSQDNSPLHF.

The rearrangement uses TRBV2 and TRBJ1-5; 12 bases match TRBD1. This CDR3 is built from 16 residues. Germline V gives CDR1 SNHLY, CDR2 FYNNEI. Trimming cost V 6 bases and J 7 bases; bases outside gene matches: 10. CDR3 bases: TGTGCCAGCAGCACGGGGACAGGGGGCTCAAACCAGCCCCAGCATTTT. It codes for CASSTGTGGSNQPQHF.

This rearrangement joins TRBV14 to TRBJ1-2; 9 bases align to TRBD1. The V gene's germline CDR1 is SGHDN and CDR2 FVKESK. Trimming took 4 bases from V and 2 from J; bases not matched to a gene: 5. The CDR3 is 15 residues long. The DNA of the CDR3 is TGTGCCAGCAGCCCACAGGGGGCATGGAACTATGGCTACACCTTC. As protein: CASSPQGAWNYGYTF.

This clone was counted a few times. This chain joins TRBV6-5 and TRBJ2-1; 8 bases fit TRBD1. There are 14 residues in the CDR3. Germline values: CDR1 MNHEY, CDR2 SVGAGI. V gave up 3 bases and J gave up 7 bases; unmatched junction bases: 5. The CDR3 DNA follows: TGTGCCAGCAGTTATCGACAGGGGTGGAATGAGCAGTTCTTC. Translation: CASSYRQGWNEQFF.

The CDR3 DNA reads as TGTGCCAGCAGCCAGGGACAGGCCAGCTCTGGAAACACCATATATTTT. Translated, it gives CASSQGQASSGNTIYF. V usage is TRBV3-1 (or the pseudogene TRBV3-2) and J usage is TRBJ1-3; TRBD1 matches at 8 bases. CDR1 and CDR2 from the germline V gene are LGHDT and YNNKEL (reference sequence). This CDR3 is built from 16 residues. Unmatched junction bases numbered 4, after V lost 3 bases and J lost 0 bases.